One and the same sample provided the 2 T cell receptor beta chains below, sequenced in a study of T cells after posttransplantation cyclophosphamide. Produced via immunoSEQ multiplex PCR; TCRdb's table is partial and in-frame only. In the table there are 12,000 or so clones, approximately 82% of which are singletons. Sampled 1 year posttransplant, controls received myeloablative marrow transplants, methotrexate and a calcineurin inhibitor. The source material was PBMCs, sampled around 350 days after allogeneic stem cell transplant with calcineurin inhibitor and methotrexate. Receptor source: a male patient aged 30 to 40 who received an allogeneic stem cell transplant from an unrelated donor, was CMV-positive, and had acute GVHD only. Some T cells may arise from the graft donor.

The V gene is TRBV7-2, the J gene TRBJ2-7; 7 nucleotides line up with TRBD1. The germline gives CDR1 SGHTA, CDR2 FQGNSA. This CDR3 region has 14 residues. Trimming took 2 bases from V and 4 from J; bases not matched to a gene: 5. The CDR3: CASSLTTGTYEQYF. DNA of the CDR3: TGTGCCAGCAGCTTAACGACAGGGACGTACGAGCAGTACTTC. The full variable domain, rest sourced from reference TRBV7-2 and TRBJ2-7, is GAGVSQSPSNKVTEKGKDVELRCDPISGHTALYWYRQSLGQGLEFLIYFQGNSAPDKSGLPSDRFSAERTGGSVSTLTIQRTQQEDSAVYLCASSLTTGTYEQYFGPGTRLTVT.

The V gene is TRBV9, the J gene TRBJ2-7; D is unresolved. The germline gives CDR1 SGDLS, CDR2 YYNGEE. The CDR3 runs to 11 residues. Trimming cost V 4 bases and J 7 bases, with 9 bases left between them. DNA for the CDR3: TGTGCCAGCAGCCGCGGAAAGGAGCAGTACTTC. Amino acids: CASSRGKEQYF.